These T cell receptor beta chains were read from a single sample in a study of cytomegalovirus exposure and HLA in healthy donors. TCRdb's copy holds only in-frame clones and misses some; the assay was immunoSEQ multiplex PCR. This sample has 150,000 to 200,000 clones, with 80% found just once. Sequencing was done on a sample of PBMCs. All receptors derive from a man aged 25 to 40 in good health and CMV-seropositive. The CDR3 runs from the conserved cysteine through the conserved F or W.

CDR3aa | j_gene | v_gene
CASSLSTEVRELFF | TRBJ2-2 | TRBV28
CASSLQDGVSYTF | TRBJ1-2 | TRBV7-9
CASSTHGQGRQPQHF | TRBJ1-5 | TRBV28
CASSIGAANEKLFF | TRBJ1-4 | TRBV19
CASSLGTSGVQETQYF | TRBJ2-5 | TRBV7-9
CASSQDLGGASTDTQYF | TRBJ2-3 | TRBV4-3
CASSSGHLTNVLTF | TRBJ2-6 | TRBV6-5
CASSPDRGDYNEQFF | TRBJ2-1 | TRBV28
CASSLIWGRGETQYF | TRBJ2-5 | TRBV11-3
CASSARGDTEAFF | TRBJ1-1 | TRBV19
CSSSFAGGAQPQHF | TRBJ1-5 | TRBV7-9
CASSPRTYANEQFF | TRBJ2-1 | TRBV6-1
CASSLRTGAFYQETQYF | TRBJ2-5 | TRBV13
CASGRAQGVIGELFF | TRBJ2-2 | TRBV12-5
CASSLGLAQGFGEKLFF | TRBJ1-4 | TRBV7-9
CASRRGGQDEQFF | TRBJ2-1 | TRBV6-5
CASSRSDNEQFF | TRBJ2-1 | TRBV5-4
CASSLLGLAEETQYF | TRBJ2-5 | TRBV6-5
CSSSHISGLGAYEQYF | TRBJ2-7 | TRBV7-9
CASSHRAGAEAFF | TRBJ1-1 | TRBV4-3
CASSLAGGDGGNYGYTF | TRBJ1-2 | TRBV7-9
CASSKGGPNTEAFF | TRBJ1-1 | TRBV21-1
CASSATGTGGNTIYF | TRBJ1-3 | TRBV19
CASGSGEIGYTF | TRBJ1-2 | TRBV5-6
CASSLGAGIPLEQYF | TRBJ2-7 | TRBV11-2